Here is one T cell receptor (beta chain) with its context. This sample was taken from a study of blood T cell repertoires in COVID-19. Original handling: The assay estimated nucleated cells by amplifying reference gene primers. Profiling relied on immunoSEQ multiplex PCR, and the TCRdb table lists in-frame clones only, not all of them. V and J calls and clone size are as listed in that table; D and trimming were resolved from the DNA. The table lists some 180,000 clones, more than 85% of them singletons. The ends were cut back, 4 bases at V and 2 bases at J, with 6 bases in the middle. This CDR3 is 14 amino acids long. Per germline, CDR1 LGHNA and CDR2 YSLEER.

Sequenced input: peripheral blood. The J gene is TRBJ2-6, the V gene TRBV4-3, with no clear D. This clonotype was obtained from an elderly woman with COVID-19, enrolled during active disease. The DNA for the CDR3 is TGCGCCAGCAGCCGGGCCACTGGGGCCAACGTCCTGACTTTC. This gives the protein CASSRATGANVLTF.